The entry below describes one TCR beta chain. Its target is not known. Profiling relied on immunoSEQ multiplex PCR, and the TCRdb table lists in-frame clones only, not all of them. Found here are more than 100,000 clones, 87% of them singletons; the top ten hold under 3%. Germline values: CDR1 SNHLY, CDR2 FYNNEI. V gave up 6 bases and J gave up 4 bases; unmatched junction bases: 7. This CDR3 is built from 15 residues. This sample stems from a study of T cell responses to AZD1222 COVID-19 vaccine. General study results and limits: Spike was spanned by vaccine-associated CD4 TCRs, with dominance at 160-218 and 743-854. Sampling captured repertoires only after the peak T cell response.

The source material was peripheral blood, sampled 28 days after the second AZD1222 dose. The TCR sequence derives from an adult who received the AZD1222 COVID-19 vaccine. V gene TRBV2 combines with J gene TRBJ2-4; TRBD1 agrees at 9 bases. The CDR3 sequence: CASSTGGIEKNIQYF. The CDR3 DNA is TGTGCCAGCAGCACAGGGGGCATTGAAAAAAACATTCAGTACTTC.